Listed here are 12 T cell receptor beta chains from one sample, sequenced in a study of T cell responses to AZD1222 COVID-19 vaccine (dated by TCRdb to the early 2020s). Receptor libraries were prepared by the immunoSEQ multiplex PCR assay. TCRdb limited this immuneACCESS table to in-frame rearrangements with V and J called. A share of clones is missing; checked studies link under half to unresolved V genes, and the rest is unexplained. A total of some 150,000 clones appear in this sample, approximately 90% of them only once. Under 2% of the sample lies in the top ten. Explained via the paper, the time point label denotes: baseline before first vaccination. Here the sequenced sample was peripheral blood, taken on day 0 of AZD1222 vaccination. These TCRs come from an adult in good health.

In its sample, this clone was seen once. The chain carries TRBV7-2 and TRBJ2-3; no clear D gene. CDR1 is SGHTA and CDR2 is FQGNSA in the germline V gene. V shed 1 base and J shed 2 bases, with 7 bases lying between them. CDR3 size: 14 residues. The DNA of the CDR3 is TGTGCCAGCAGCTTAGAGTGGGCCACAGATACGCAGTATTTT. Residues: CASSLEWATDTQYF.

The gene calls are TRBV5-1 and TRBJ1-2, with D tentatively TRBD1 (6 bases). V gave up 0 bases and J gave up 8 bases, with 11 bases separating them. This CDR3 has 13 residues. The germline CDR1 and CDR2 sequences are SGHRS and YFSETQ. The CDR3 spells CASSLGQAGGYTF. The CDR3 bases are TGCGCCAGCAGCTTGGGACAGGCGGGCGGCTACACCTTC.

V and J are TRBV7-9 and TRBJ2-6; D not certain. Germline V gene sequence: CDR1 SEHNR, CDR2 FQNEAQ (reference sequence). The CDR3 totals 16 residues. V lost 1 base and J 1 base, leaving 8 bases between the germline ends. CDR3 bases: TGTGCCAGCAGCTTAGTTACTATTTCTGGGGCCAACGTCCTGACTTTC. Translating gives CASSLVTISGANVLTF.

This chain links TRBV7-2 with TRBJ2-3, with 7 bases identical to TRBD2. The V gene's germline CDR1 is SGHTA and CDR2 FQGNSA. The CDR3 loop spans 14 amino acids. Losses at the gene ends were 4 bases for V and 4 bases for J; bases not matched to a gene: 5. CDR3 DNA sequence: TGTGCCAGCAGCTCGTCGGGGGGAGCAGATACGCAGTATTTT. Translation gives CASSSSGGADTQYF. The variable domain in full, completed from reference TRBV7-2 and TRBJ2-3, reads GAGVSQSPSNKVTEKGKDVELRCDPISGHTALYWYRQSLGQGLEFLIYFQGNSAPDKSGLPSDRFSAERTGGSVSTLTIQRTQQEDSAVYLCASSSSGGADTQYFGPGTRLTVL.

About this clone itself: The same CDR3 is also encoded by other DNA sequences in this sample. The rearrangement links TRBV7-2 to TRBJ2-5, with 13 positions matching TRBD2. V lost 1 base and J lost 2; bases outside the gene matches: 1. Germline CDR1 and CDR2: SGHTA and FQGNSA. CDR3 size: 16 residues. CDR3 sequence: CASSLGLAGGQETQYF. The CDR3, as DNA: TGTGCCAGCAGCTTAGGACTAGCGGGGGGACAAGAGACCCAGTACTTC.

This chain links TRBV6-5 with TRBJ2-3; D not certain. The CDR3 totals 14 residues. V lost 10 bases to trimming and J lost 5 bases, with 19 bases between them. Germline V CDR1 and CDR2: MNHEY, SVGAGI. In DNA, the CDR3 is TGTGCCATCCGCGCCGGCCGGGTAGGAGATACGCAGTATTTT. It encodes CAIRAGRVGDTQYF.

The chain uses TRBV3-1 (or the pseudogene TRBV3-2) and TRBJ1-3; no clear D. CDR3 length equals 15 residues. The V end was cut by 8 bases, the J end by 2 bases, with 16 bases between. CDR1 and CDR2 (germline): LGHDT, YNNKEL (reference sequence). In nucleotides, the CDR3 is TGTGCCAGCTCCTCCCGAGGAGTACCTGGAAACACCATATATTTT. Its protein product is CASSSRGVPGNTIYF.

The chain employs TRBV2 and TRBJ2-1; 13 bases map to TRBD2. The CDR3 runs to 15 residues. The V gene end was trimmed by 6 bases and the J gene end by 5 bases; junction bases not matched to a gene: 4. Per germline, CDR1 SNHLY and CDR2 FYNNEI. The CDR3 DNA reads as TGTGCCAGCAGGAAGGGACTAGCGGGGAACAATGAGCAGTTCTTC. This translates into CASRKGLAGNNEQFF.

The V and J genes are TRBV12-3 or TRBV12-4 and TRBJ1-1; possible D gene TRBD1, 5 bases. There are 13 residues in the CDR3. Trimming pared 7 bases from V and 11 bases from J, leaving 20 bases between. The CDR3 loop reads CASTGTAGPRAFF. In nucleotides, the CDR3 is TGTGCCAGCACCGGGACGGCGGGGCCCCGGGCTTTCTTT.

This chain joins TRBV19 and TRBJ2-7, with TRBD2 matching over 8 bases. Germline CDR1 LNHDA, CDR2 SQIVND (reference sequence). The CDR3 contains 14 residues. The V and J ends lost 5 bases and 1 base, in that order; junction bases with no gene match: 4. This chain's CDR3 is CASSGAGGSYEQYF. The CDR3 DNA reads TGTGCCAGTAGTGGGGCGGGGGGTTCCTACGAGCAGTACTTC.

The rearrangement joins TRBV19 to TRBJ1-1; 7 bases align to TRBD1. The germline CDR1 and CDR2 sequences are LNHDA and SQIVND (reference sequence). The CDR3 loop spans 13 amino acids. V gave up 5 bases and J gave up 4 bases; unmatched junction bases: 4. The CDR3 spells CASSYRGSTEAFF. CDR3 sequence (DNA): TGTGCCAGTAGTTACAGGGGATCCACTGAAGCTTTCTTT. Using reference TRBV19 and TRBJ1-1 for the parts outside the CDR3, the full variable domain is DGGITQSPKYLFRKEGQNVTLSCEQNLNHDAMYWYRQDPGQGLRLIYYSQIVNDFQKGDIAEGYSVSREKKESFPLTVTSAQKNPTAFYLCASSYRGSTEAFFGQGTRLTVV.

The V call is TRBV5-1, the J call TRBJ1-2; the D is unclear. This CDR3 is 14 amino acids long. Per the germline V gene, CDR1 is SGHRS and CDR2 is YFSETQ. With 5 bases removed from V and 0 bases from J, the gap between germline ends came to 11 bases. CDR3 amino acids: CASSPDGTNYGYTF. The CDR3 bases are TGCGCCAGCAGTCCGGACGGAACTAACTATGGCTACACCTTC. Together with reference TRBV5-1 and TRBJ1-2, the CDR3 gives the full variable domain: KAGVTQTPRYLIKTRGQQVTLSCSPISGHRSVSWYQQTPGQGLQFLFEYFSETQRNKGNFPGRFSGRQFSNSRSEMNVSTLELGDSALYLCASSPDGTNYGYTFGSGTRLTVV.